The entry that follows covers one TCR beta chain sequence. Its specificity is unknown. Expressed TCRB transcripts got sequenced, as all isolated RNA was reverse transcribed. Using immunoSEQ multiplex PCR, the repertoire was profiled, and TCRdb retains in-frame clones only, with some absent. The table includes about 280,000 clones, over 12% detected once. Blood was collected once per donor into heparin, averaging around 120 mL. The sample comes from a study of beta chain features in type 1 diabetes. Study in general: When patients were set against healthy donors, age, gender and cell yields were similar. Whole-study findings and limits: PCR might favor shorter templates, equally in patients and controls. Researchers report that Type 1 diabetes patients had moderately but significantly shorter TCRB CDR3s across all four CD4+ subsets.

Germline V gene lookup returns CDR1 SGHTA and CDR2 FQGNSA. After removal of 2 bases from V and 0 bases from J, the junction contained 5 bases not matched to a gene. The CDR3 loop spans 16 amino acids. V is TRBV7-2 and J is TRBJ1-1, with 8 bases fitting TRBD1. The sequence derives from a man between 18 and 29 years old with type 1 diabetes. Sequenced: naive CD4+ T cells from blood. Written as DNA, the CDR3 is TGTGCCAGCAGCTTACAGGGGGCTCGCATGAACACTGAAGCTTTCTTT. This encodes CASSLQGARMNTEAFF.